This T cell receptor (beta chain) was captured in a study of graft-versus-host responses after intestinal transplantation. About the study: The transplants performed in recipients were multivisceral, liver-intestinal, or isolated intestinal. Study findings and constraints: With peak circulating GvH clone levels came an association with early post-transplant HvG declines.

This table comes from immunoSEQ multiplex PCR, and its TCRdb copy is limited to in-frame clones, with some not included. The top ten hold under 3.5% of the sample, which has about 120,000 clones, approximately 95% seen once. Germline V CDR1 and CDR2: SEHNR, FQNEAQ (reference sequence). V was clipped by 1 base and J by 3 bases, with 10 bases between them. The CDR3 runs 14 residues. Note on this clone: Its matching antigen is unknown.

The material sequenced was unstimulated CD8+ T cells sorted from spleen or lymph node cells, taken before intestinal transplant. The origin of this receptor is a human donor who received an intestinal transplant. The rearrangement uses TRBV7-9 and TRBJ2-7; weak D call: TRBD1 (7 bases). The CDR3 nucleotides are TGTGCCAGCAGCTTAGAGCAGGGGGGCTACGAGCAGTACTTC. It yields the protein CASSLEQGGYEQYF.